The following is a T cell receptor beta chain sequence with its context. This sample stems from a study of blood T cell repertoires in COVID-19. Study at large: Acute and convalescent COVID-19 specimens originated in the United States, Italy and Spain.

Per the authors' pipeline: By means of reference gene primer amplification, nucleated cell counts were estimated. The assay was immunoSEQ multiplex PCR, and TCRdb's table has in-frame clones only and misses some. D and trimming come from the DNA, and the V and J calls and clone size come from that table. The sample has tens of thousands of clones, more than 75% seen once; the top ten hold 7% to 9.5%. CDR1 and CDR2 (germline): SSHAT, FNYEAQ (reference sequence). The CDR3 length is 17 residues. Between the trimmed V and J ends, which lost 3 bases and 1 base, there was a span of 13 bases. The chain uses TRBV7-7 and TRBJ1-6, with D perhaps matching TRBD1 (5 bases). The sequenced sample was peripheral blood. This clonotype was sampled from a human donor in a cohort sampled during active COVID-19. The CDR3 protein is CASSFGARQSYNSPLHF. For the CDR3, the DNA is TGTGCCAGCAGCTTTGGGGCTAGACAGTCCTATAATTCACCCCTCCACTTT.